Listed below are T cell receptor beta chains from one sample, sequenced in a study of T cell responses to AZD1222 COVID-19 vaccine. Sequenced by immunoSEQ multiplex PCR; TCRdb stores in-frame clones only, minus some. The sample lists around 70,000 clones; nearly 90% were seen once. Sequenced material: peripheral blood, taken 28 days after the second AZD1222 dose. The receptors derive from an adult who received the AZD1222 COVID-19 vaccine. The CDR3 runs from the conserved cysteine through the conserved F or W. The D gene is left open where the match is weak. Part of the rows lack a size; the others show once, few, many or a class for expanded clones.

>TRBV29-1|.|TRBJ1-1|.
TGCAGCGTTGAGGGGAACACTGAAGCTTTCTTT
CSVEGNTEAFF
>TRBV19|.|TRBJ1-5|.
TGTGCCAGTAGTATAGGCCCCCGCAGGGTCAATCAGCCCCAGCATTTT
CASSIGPRRVNQPQHF
>TRBV7-8|.|TRBJ2-2|TRBD2
TGTGCCAGCAGCTTACATCTGACAGCGGGACTCACCGGGGAGCTGTTTTTT
CASSLHLTAGLTGELFF
>TRBV2|.|TRBJ2-2|TRBD2
TGTGCCAGCATCAGGGGCCTAGCGGGAGCCACCGGGGAGCTGTTTTTT
CASIRGLAGATGELFF
>TRBV18|.|TRBJ1-1|.
TGTGCCAGCTCACCAACCGGTGGGACATGGGCTGAAGCTTTCTTT
CASSPTGGTWAEAFF
>TRBV4-1|.|TRBJ1-3|.
TGCGCCAGCAGCCAAGATGACAGCCGGACCATATATTTT
CASSQDDSRTIYF
>TRBV4-3|once|TRBJ1-6|.
TGCGCCAGCAGCCAAGATCGGGCTATCAATTCACCCCTCCACTTT
CASSQDRAINSPLHF
>TRBV6-2/TRBV6-3|.|TRBJ2-7|TRBD2
TGTGCCAGCAGTCCCCGACTATCTAGCGGGAGCGAGCAGTACTTC
CASSPRLSSGSEQYF
>TRBV7-2|.|TRBJ1-2|TRBD1
TGTGCCAGCAGCTTAGAACCAGGGGGAGGGTATGGCTACACCTTC
CASSLEPGGGYGYTF
>TRBV6-5|.|TRBJ1-1|.
TGTGCCAGCAGTTTCGACAGGAGAGATAACACTGAAGCTTTCTTT
CASSFDRRDNTEAFF
>TRBV27|few|TRBJ2-7|.
TGTGCCAGCAGAACCCCTTCCTACGAGCAGTACTTC
CASRTPSYEQYF
>TRBV19|.|TRBJ2-1|TRBD2
TGTGCCAGTAGTTTAGCGGCTAGCGGGGCCAGAAATGAGCAGTTCTTC
CASSLAASGARNEQFF
>TRBV4-1|.|TRBJ2-1|TRBD1
TGCGCCAGCAGCCAAGAACGGACAGGCAGCTCCTACAATGAGCAGTTCTTC
CASSQERTGSSYNEQFF
>TRBV28|.|TRBJ1-4|TRBD1
TGTGCCAGCGGGACAGGGTCCCGAAAACTGTTTTTT
CASGTGSRKLFF
>TRBV5-1|.|TRBJ1-5|.
TGCGCCAGCAGCTTGGAGAGGCAGTCGCCCCAGCATTTT
CASSLERQSPQHF
>TRBV29-1|once|TRBJ1-4|TRBD1
TGCAGCGTTGGGACAGGCCTAGGGTCAACTAATGAAAAACTGTTTTTT
CSVGTGLGSTNEKLFF
>TRBV5-1|.|TRBJ2-1|.
TGCGCCAGCAGCCCCCGACAGGCAAGCTCCTACAATGAGCAGTTCTTC
CASSPRQASSYNEQFF
>TRBV5-1|.|TRBJ2-1|TRBD2
TGCGCCAGCAGCCCTAGCGGGAGCTCCTACAATGAGCAGTTCTTC
CASSPSGSSYNEQFF
>TRBV12-5|.|TRBJ1-1|.
TGTGCTAGTGGTTTGGTTACGGAGGTAGAAGCTTTCTTT
CASGLVTEVEAFF
>TRBV27|.|TRBJ1-6|.
TGTGCCAGCAGTTTGGTGACAGATAATTCACCCCTCCACTTT
CASSLVTDNSPLHF